The clone carrying this T cell receptor (beta chain) was found many times. As yet, its antigen is unknown. TCRdb ran MiXCR on the 5' RACE reads and lists one entry per CDR3 protein. The sample contains more than 250,000 distinct CDR3 sequences, 11% of which appear only once. The data belong to a study of CD8 T cells in ankylosing spondylitis. Study-wide findings and caveats: Seemingly characteristic of ankylosing spondylitis blood was a TCR beta motif consisting of about 8 highly homologous variants.

The sequencing input was blood, either unsorted or a sorted T cell fraction (not recorded which). The TCR originated in a female donor with ankylosing spondylitis or in good health (not recorded which).

CDR3 amino acids: CASSFSGGSNEQFF. The CDR3 DNA sequence: TGTGCCAGCAGCTTTAGCGGGGGAAGTAATGAGCAGTTCTTC. The chain recombines TRBV11-2 with TRBJ2-1, with TRBD2 matching over 9 bases. CDR3 length equals 14 residues. Germline CDR1 is SGHAT and CDR2 is FQNNGV. V gave up 3 bases and J gave up 7 bases; unmatched junction bases: 4.